The entry below gives a single TCR beta chain sequence along with its context. The antigen it recognizes is unknown. Base-call qualities are not available, and no considerably larger clone is one nucleotide away. The collaborating institutions used their own protocols to collect whole blood in K2EDTA tubes. For TCRbeta analysis, collaborators shipped samples as frozen whole blood, isolated PBMCs, or DNA extracted from either of those sample types. The sample belongs to a study of blood T cell repertoires in COVID-19 (dated by TCRdb to 2019 to 2021). For context, the study as a whole: Samples from collaborators originated in the United States, Italy and Spain and spanned both the acute and convalescent phases of COVID-19. The prospective study material was composed of cDNA or gDNA derived from T cells, B-cell-depleted T cells, or PBMCs. The dataset comprised deeply sampled blood TCRbeta repertoires from subjects exposed to, actively infected with, or recovered from COVID-19. A freely available public database, intended as a resource for researchers studying the immune response to SARS-CoV-2, is where the repertoires were released. The samples were drawn from the first 160 participants of the ongoing ImmuneRACE study and from 1,254 subjects provided by 6 global collaborators. A de-identified subject ID, COVID-19 status, age in years and sex were almost always included in the sample metadata. HLA class I and class II types, where available, came from metadata supplied by the sample provider rather than from assay-based typing.

V lost 1 base and J lost 1 base, and the count of bases not matched to a germline gene is 8. Including cysteine and phenylalanine, the CDR3 has 19 amino acids. Of all the DNA, just the CDR3 is kept, 57 bases in frame from base 1. As encoded in the germline V gene, CDR1 is SGHTA while CDR2 is FQGNSA. The study at large found these results: How much clinical and demographic metadata was included differed by source and by participant, and the metadata was provided uncurated.

TCRbeta CDR3 regions were amplified from genomic DNA by means of the immunoSEQ Assay, a bias-controlled multiplex PCR. The study's own analysis went as follows. Nucleated cell counts per sample were estimated from amplification of reference gene primers within the assay. To quantify the absolute abundance of each unique TCRbeta CDR3 rearrangement, sequence reads were collapsed and filtered. Productive Simpson clonality was computed per sample as the square root of Simpson's diversity index over productive rearrangements. Drawn from immuneACCESS, this table holds only the in-frame rearrangements with V and J called that TCRdb kept. Clones are partly lost; checked studies trace under half to an unresolved V gene and leave the rest unexplained. V and J calls and clone size are copied from that table; D and trimming were computed from the DNA. For this sample the table gives approximately 80,000 clones, of which over 75% were detected only once. 45% of the sample goes to the ten largest clones.

The sequenced sample consisted of peripheral blood. This TCR derives from a human donor in a cohort sampled during active COVID-19. Recombination connected TRBV7-2 to TRBJ2-1; 12 nucleotides in the junction match TRBD2. The CDR3: CASSLGRLAGGQSYNEQFF. The nucleotide sequence reads TGTGCCAGCAGCTTAGGGCGCCTAGCGGGGGGGCAATCCTACAATGAGCAGTTCTTC.